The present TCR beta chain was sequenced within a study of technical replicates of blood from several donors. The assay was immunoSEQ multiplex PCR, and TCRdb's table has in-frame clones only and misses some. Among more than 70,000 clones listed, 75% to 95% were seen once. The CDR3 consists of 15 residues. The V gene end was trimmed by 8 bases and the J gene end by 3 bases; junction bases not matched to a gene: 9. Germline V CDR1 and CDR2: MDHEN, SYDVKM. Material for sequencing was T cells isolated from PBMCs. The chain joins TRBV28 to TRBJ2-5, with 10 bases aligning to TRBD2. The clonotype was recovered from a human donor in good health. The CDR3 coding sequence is TGTGCCAGCTCCAGCCGGACTAGCGGAGAAGAGACCCAGTACTTC. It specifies CASSSRTSGEETQYF.